The rows below give T cell receptor beta chains drawn from one sample of a study of metastatic and nonmetastatic thyroid tumors. TCRdb reassembled clones from the PCR reads with MiXCR. The sample lists 50,000 to 60,000 clones, roughly 18% seen once, with almost 3% in the top ten. The sample consisted of blood. Every receptor here comes from a female donor with papillary thyroid cancer or a benign thyroid nodule (not recorded which). Some clones in this sample may be carry-over from other donors' samples. Each CDR3 is given with its conserved first and last residue. The D gene is left open where the match is weak. Expanded clones get a size class; other rows say once, few or many, or leave the size out.

j_call	d_call	v_call	clone_size	cdr3_aa	cdr3_nt
TRBJ2-2	.	TRBV5-4	few	CASSLGGLSGELFF	TGTGCCAGCAGCTTGGGGGGGCTTTCCGGGGAGCTGTTTTTT
TRBJ2-1	.	TRBV9	.	CASSVTVSPSSYNEQFF	TGTGCCAGCAGCGTAACTGTATCCCCTAGCTCCTACAATGAGCAGTTCTTC
TRBJ2-7	.	TRBV6-1	medium-sized	CASSAGSSYEQYF	TGTGCCAGCTCGGCAGGGTCGTCCTACGAGCAGTACTTC
TRBJ2-7	.	TRBV2	many	CASSETASAGQYF	TGTGCCAGCAGTGAGACAGCGAGCGCAGGCCAGTACTTC
TRBJ2-1	TRBD2	TRBV20-1	few	CSARTRGLAGGYNEQFF	TGCAGTGCTAGAACCCGCGGACTAGCGGGAGGCTACAATGAGCAGTTCTTC
TRBJ2-6	.	TRBV6-6	.	CASSYWITGTWANVLTF	TGTGCCAGCAGTTATTGGATCACAGGAACTTGGGCCAACGTCCTGACTTTC
TRBJ2-5	.	TRBV20-1	.	CSARDRVWGETQYF	TGCAGTGCTAGAGATCGAGTGTGGGGTGAGACCCAGTACTTC
TRBJ1-1	.	TRBV18	many	CASSKDSTQGHTEAFF	TGTGCCAGCTCAAAAGACAGCACCCAAGGACACACTGAAGCTTTCTTT
TRBJ2-1	.	TRBV6-2/TRBV6-3	.	CASSYAGANYNEQFF	TGTGCCAGCAGTTACGCGGGGGCTAACTACAATGAGCAGTTCTTC
TRBJ1-2	TRBD1	TRBV28	many	CASSKSQGRWYGYTF	TGTGCCAGCAGTAAATCACAGGGGAGGTGGTATGGCTACACCTTC
TRBJ2-3	.	TRBV20-1	.	CSASPSGDTQYF	TGCAGTGCTAGCCCAAGCGGAGATACGCAGTATTTT
TRBJ2-3	.	TRBV5-1	few	CASSTYSGTYTDTQYF	TGCGCCAGCAGCACGTATAGCGGAACTTACACAGATACGCAGTACTTT
TRBJ1-1	.	TRBV12-3/TRBV12-4	.	CASMDNDMNTEAFF	TGTGCCAGCATGGACAATGACATGAACACTGAAGCTTTCTTT
TRBJ1-2	.	TRBV25-1	.	CASSEYGFNYGYTF	TGTGCCAGCAGTGAGTATGGGTTTAACTATGGCTACACATTC
TRBJ2-2	.	TRBV12-3/TRBV12-4	many	CASSGLVYTGELFF	TGTGCCAGCAGTGGACTGGTTTACACCGGGGAGCTGTTTTTT
TRBJ1-5	TRBD1	TRBV20-1	many	CSAVRGYQPQHF	TGCAGTGCTGTCAGGGGGTATCAGCCCCAGCATTTT
TRBJ1-5	TRBD1	TRBV10-3	many	CAISDPVGRGNQPQHF	TGTGCCATCAGTGATCCGGTGGGCAGGGGGAATCAGCCCCAGCATTTT
TRBJ2-3	TRBD1	TRBV30	many	CAWRPTGITDTQYF	TGTGCCTGGCGCCCGACAGGGATCACAGATACGCAGTATTTT
TRBJ2-2	.	TRBV7-6	many	CASSGATENTGELFF	TGTGCCAGCAGCGGGGCGACGGAGAACACCGGGGAGCTGTTTTTT
TRBJ2-1	TRBD2	TRBV15	.	CATRGTSGSNEQFF	TGTGCCACCAGGGGGACTAGCGGGAGTAATGAGCAGTTCTTC
TRBJ2-3	.	TRBV2	many	CASSWGSVTDTQYF	TGTGCCAGCAGTTGGGGGTCGGTCACAGATACGCAGTATTTT
TRBJ1-5	TRBD1	TRBV2	.	CASKGQGESPQHF	TGTGCCAGCAAGGGACAGGGTGAATCGCCCCAGCATTTT
TRBJ2-2	.	TRBV6-1	few	CASNVARLLGTGELFF	TGTGCCAGCAATGTTGCCAGGTTACTAGGCACCGGGGAGCTGTTTTTT
TRBJ2-2	TRBD1	TRBV6-2/TRBV6-3	many	CASSSDRGTGELFF	TGTGCCAGCAGCTCGGACAGGGGGACCGGGGAGCTGTTTTTT
TRBJ2-7	TRBD1	TRBV11-2	many	CASSYRPGTESYEQYF	TGTGCCAGCAGCTACCGACCCGGGACAGAGTCCTACGAGCAGTACTTC
TRBJ1-5	TRBD1	TRBV6-1	.	CASSGERWTGGLSQHF	TGTGCCAGCAGTGGGGAACGCTGGACAGGGGGCCTATCCCAGCATTTT
TRBJ2-5	.	TRBV13	many	CASSLTPETQYF	TGTGCCAGCAGCCTAACCCCAGAGACCCAGTACTTC
TRBJ1-1	.	TRBV30	many	CAWSVREFAEAFF	TGTGCCTGGAGTGTACGGGAATTCGCTGAAGCTTTCTTT
TRBJ2-1	TRBD2	TRBV29-1	.	CSHHGTSWGNNEQFF	TGCAGTCATCATGGGACTAGCTGGGGTAACAATGAGCAGTTCTTC
TRBJ2-7	.	TRBV15	.	CSTRTVVSNEQYF	TGTTCCACCAGGACGGTGGTGTCCAACGAGCAGTACTTC
TRBJ2-7	TRBD2	TRBV12-3/TRBV12-4	.	CASSSGTSGYEQYF	TGTGCCAGCAGCTCCGGGACTAGCGGTTACGAGCAGTACTTC
TRBJ1-1	.	TRBV13	.	CASSLERKNTEAFF	TGTGCCAGCAGCTTAGAACGGAAGAACACCGAAGCCTTCTTT
TRBJ2-2	.	TRBV4-2	once	CASSQDQRTTGEPFF	TGTGCCAGCAGCCAAGATCAGCGGACCACCGGGGAGCCGTTTTTT
TRBJ2-1	TRBD2	TRBV4-3	.	CASSQGTSHNEQFF	TGCGCCAGCAGCCAAGGGACTAGTCACAATGAGCAGTTCTTC
TRBJ1-1	.	TRBV6-1	.	CASSEFGGRCGTEAFF	TGTGCCAGCAGTGAATTTGGGGGCAGGTGCGGCACTGAAGCTTTCTTT
TRBJ2-7	.	TRBV6-1	few	CASTGFPDEQYF	TGTGCCAGCACTGGGTTCCCTGACGAGCAGTACTTC
TRBJ1-6	.	TRBV6-2/TRBV6-3	few	CASQRGDDSPLHF	TGTGCCAGCCAGAGGGGCGATGATTCACCCCTCCACTTT
TRBJ1-2	.	TRBV15	medium-sized	CATSRDNGRTYGYTF	TGTGCCACCAGCAGAGACAATGGACGGACCTATGGCTACACCTTC
TRBJ2-3	.	TRBV9	.	CASSGREPKDTQYF	TGTGCCAGCAGCGGACGGGAACCCAAAGATACGCAGTATTTT
TRBJ1-2	.	TRBV10-2	many	CASTRDLYGYTF	TGCGCCAGCACTAGGGACCTCTATGGCTACACCTTC
TRBJ1-2	TRBD1	TRBV3-1	many	CASSQVGGSGYTF	TGTGCCAGCAGCCAAGTAGGGGGCAGTGGCTACACCTTC
TRBJ2-1	.	TRBV27	few	CASSLRSSYNEQFF	TGTGCCAGCAGTTTACGATCGTCCTACAATGAGCAGTTCTTC
TRBJ1-1	.	TRBV2	many	CASSAIGSNTEAFF	TGTGCCAGCAGCGCGATTGGGTCGAACACTGAAGCTTTCTTT
TRBJ1-1	TRBD1	TRBV5-1	many	CASSFGQGREAFF	TGCGCCAGCAGCTTCGGACAGGGAAGGGAAGCTTTCTTT
TRBJ1-5	.	TRBV28	many	CASSFSGQSNQPQHF	TGTGCCAGCAGTTTCTCAGGCCAATCCAATCAGCCCCAGCATTTT
TRBJ1-1	.	TRBV19	.	CASSPLPGGPNTEDFF	TGTGCCAGTAGCCCTCTCCCCGGGGGCCCAAACACTGAAGATTTCTTT